This T cell receptor beta chain was recovered during a study of chemoradiotherapy in HPV16-positive cancers. Trimming stripped 4 bases from V and 6 bases from J, with 10 bases between. The CDR3 has 12 residues. The germline V gene encodes CDR1 SGHRS and CDR2 YFSETQ. Using immunoSEQ multiplex PCR, the repertoire was profiled, and TCRdb retains in-frame clones only, with some absent. The sample lists 5,000 to 7,500 clones, around 80% occurring once. The sequenced sample was tumor tissue, obtained from a patient who underwent chemoradiotherapy. The chain combines TRBV5-1 with TRBJ1-2, with D perhaps matching TRBD1 (5 bases). This clonotype originated in a human donor with HPV-associated anogenital cancer. CDR3 protein: CASSPGQDGYTF. The CDR3 bases are TGCGCCAGCAGCCCAGGACAAGATGGCTACACCTTC.